The next 21 T cell receptor beta chains were all read from a single sample in a study of cytomegalovirus exposure and HLA in healthy donors (dated by TCRdb to the late 2010s). The library was built by means of the immunoSEQ multiplex PCR assay. For the multiplex PCR, a mixture combining 60 forward primers for TCR Vbeta segments and 13 reverse primers for TCR Jbeta segments was used. Not all clones reach the TCRdb copy of this immuneACCESS table, which keeps in-frame sequences only. Checked studies attribute under half of the gap to unresolved V genes and leave the rest unexplained. Recorded for this sample are a few hundred thousand clones; over 70% of them occurred a single time. Together, the top ten hold roughly 0.31% of the sample. The sequenced sample consisted of PBMCs. The receptors stem from a girl aged 2-10 years in good health and CMV-seronegative.

This chain uses TRBV5-8 with TRBJ2-7; TRBD2 might be the D (6 bases). The germline V gene has CDR1 SGHTS and CDR2 YDEGEE. The germline V and J ends were trimmed by 0 bases and 3 bases, with 13 bases remaining between them. This CDR3 spans 15 amino acids. DNA for the CDR3: TGTGCCAGCAGCTTGGGGATGGGACTGCGCTACGAGCAGTACTTC. Translated: CASSLGMGLRYEQYF.

This sequence joins TRBV10-3 and TRBJ1-2, with no clear D. The CDR3 has 16 residues. Germline V lookup: CDR1 ENHRY, CDR2 SYGVKD. Trimming took off 0 bases at V and 7 bases at J, with 18 bases between the two ends. This CDR3 is CAISESTREPQFGYTF. The CDR3 region has the DNA TGTGCCATCAGTGAGTCGACTCGCGAGCCCCAATTTGGCTACACCTTC.

The chain employs TRBV6-1 and TRBJ1-2; 7 positions match TRBD1. J was trimmed by 0 bases and V by 1 base; bases with no gene match: 5. The CDR3 runs to 16 residues. Germline V gene lookup returns CDR1 MNHNS and CDR2 SASEGT. This CDR3 reads CASSEERTGSNYGYTF. In nucleotides, the CDR3 is TGTGCCAGCAGTGAAGAACGGACAGGATCTAACTATGGCTACACCTTC.

The genes are TRBV6-1 and TRBJ1-5, with D unresolved. V was trimmed by 2 bases and J by 3 bases, leaving 11 bases between them. The CDR3 runs to 15 residues. Germline CDR1 and CDR2: MNHNS and SASEGT. CDR3 bases: TGTGCCAGCAGTGAAATAACAGCTCCCAATCAGCCCCAGCATTTT. Protein: CASSEITAPNQPQHF.

The rearrangement links TRBV19 to TRBJ2-7, with a possible D match to TRBD1 (6 bases). CDR3 length equals 12 residues. From germline, CDR1 is LNHDA and CDR2 SQIVND (reference sequence). Trimming shortened V by 5 bases and J by 4 bases, and 9 bases separated the two germline ends. The CDR3 nucleotides read TGTGCCAGTAGTCGCACAGGGTACGAGCAGTACTTC. Its translation: CASSRTGYEQYF.

This rearrangement joins TRBV28 to TRBJ1-2; 8 bases align to TRBD1. CDR1 and CDR2 from the germline V gene are MDHEN and SYDVKM. V trimming: 6 bases; J trimming: 4 bases; junction bases outside the gene matches: 4. The CDR3 is 13 residues long. The CDR3 sequence is CASSQGAIYGYTF. The CDR3 bases are TGTGCCAGCAGCCAGGGGGCGATCTATGGCTACACCTTC.

The chain joins TRBV28 to TRBJ2-7; 7 bases are shared with TRBD1. Trimming cost V 2 bases and J 4 bases; bases outside gene matches: 11. Germline CDR1 and CDR2: MDHEN and SYDVKM. The CDR3 covers 16 residues. The CDR3 sequence: CASSLLYRTGDYEQYF. DNA of the CDR3: TGTGCCAGCAGTTTACTGTACAGGACAGGAGATTACGAGCAGTACTTC.

The chain carries TRBV29-1 and TRBJ2-1; 8 bases are a match to TRBD1. This CDR3 comprises 11 residues. Germline V gives CDR1 SQVTM, CDR2 ANQGSEA. V shed 8 bases, J shed 16 bases, and the junction held 13 bases outside the gene matches. The CDR3 sequence is CSSEFGQGPFF. CDR3 in DNA: TGCAGCTCTGAATTCGGACAGGGTCCCTTCTTC.

The rearrangement joins TRBV11-3 to TRBJ2-7; D might be TRBD1 (6 bases). V was shortened by 5 bases and J by 1 base, with 12 bases between the two germline ends. CDR1 and CDR2 from the germline V gene are SGHNT and YENEEA. The CDR3 runs 14 residues. DNA for the CDR3: TGTGCCAGCAGCGCGACAGGTACTTCCTACGAGCAGTACTTC. The encoded protein is CASSATGTSYEQYF.

The chain has TRBV18 and TRBJ2-5; D not resolved. This CDR3 spans 13 amino acids. Between the trimmed V and J ends, which lost 6 bases and 3 bases, there was a span of 11 bases. The germline V gene encodes CDR1 KGHSH and CDR2 LQKENI. CDR3 region: CASSNEAKETQYF. CDR3 sequence (DNA): TGTGCCAGCTCCAACGAGGCCAAAGAGACCCAGTACTTC.

On this clone: In the same sample, other DNA sequences code for this CDR3. The CDR3 here is CASSLGGGQETQYF. In nucleotides, the CDR3 is TGTGCCAGCAGCTTAGGGGGGGGCCAAGAGACCCAGTACTTC. The V and J genes are TRBV7-6 and TRBJ2-5; the match to TRBD2 covers 7 bases. V gave up 1 base and J gave up 1 base; unmatched junction bases: 0. CDR1 and CDR2 from the germline V gene are SGHVS and FNYEAQ. The CDR3 extends over 14 amino acids.

This chain uses TRBV28 with TRBJ1-5, with 7 bases identical to TRBD1. The CDR3 runs to 17 residues. Germline values: CDR1 MDHEN, CDR2 SYDVKM. V was clipped by 7 bases and J by 4 bases; unmatched bases: 16. CDR3 sequence (DNA): TGTGCCAGCACTCCAATTCGCCCAGGGGGAGGAAATCAGCCCCAGCATTTT. It is translated as CASTPIRPGGGNQPQHF.

This chain links TRBV5-4 with TRBJ2-2; TRBD2 matches at 11 bases. With V trimmed by 5 bases and J by 1 base, 10 bases remained unmatched. The CDR3 has 18 amino acids. Germline CDR1 reads SGHNT; CDR2 reads YYREEE (reference sequence). CDR3 protein: CASRPELAGEGNTGELFF. CDR3 DNA: TGTGCCAGCAGGCCGGAACTAGCGGGAGAGGGGAACACCGGGGAGCTGTTTTTT.

This clone occurred once. The chain carries TRBV2 and TRBJ2-7; the D gene is possibly TRBD2 (5 bases). Trimming took 5 bases from V and 6 from J, leaving 26 bases between them. CDR1 and CDR2 from the germline V gene are SNHLY and FYNNEI. The CDR3 contains 17 residues. The CDR3 DNA sequence: TGTGCCAGCAGTCGCGGAGGCCCTACTACCCTACGGCGCGAGCAGTACTTC. It specifies CASSRGGPTTLRREQYF.

The CDR3 nucleotides are TGTGCCAGTAGTCTAAGGCCGGCGGGGGGCACCGGGGAGCTGTTTTTT. This encodes CASSLRPAGGTGELFF. The genes are TRBV19 and TRBJ2-2, with 8 bases that match TRBD2. This CDR3 has 16 amino acids. Germline V gives CDR1 LNHDA, CDR2 SQIVND (reference sequence). V dropped 5 bases and J dropped 4; count of bases not matched to a gene: 9.

Concerning this clone itself: One end of the junction fails to match germline, which may point to a read error. J is TRBJ1-2 and V is TRBV7-3; tentatively, D is TRBD1 (6 bases). The CDR3 runs to 13 residues. Per germline, CDR1 SGHTA and CDR2 FQGTGA. The DNA for the CDR3 is TGTGCCAGCAGTTTGAAATCCGGGACACCGACCAACTTC. Translation: CASSLKSGTPTNF. The variable domain in full, with the rest retrieved from reference TRBV7-3 and TRBJ1-2, is GAGVSQTPSNKVTEKGKYVELRCDPISGHTALYWYRQSLGQGPEFLIYFQGTGAADDSGLPNDRFFAVRPEGSVSTLKIQRTERGDSAVYLCASSLKSGTPTNFGSGTRLTVV.

The V call is TRBV5-6, the J call TRBJ2-5; 11 nucleotides agree with TRBD2. The end of the DNA aligns better with TRBJ2-7, so the J call may be wrong. Germline V lookup: CDR1 SGHDT, CDR2 YYEEEE. The CDR3 contains 16 residues. CDR3 in DNA: TGTGCCAGCAGCTTGGCGGGACTAGCGGTAACCTACGAGCAGTACTTC. This translates into CASSLAGLAVTYEQYF.

The chain links TRBV25-1 to TRBJ2-3, with TRBD1 identical over 8 bases. The CDR3 loop spans 15 amino acids. After removal of 4 bases from V and 2 bases from J, the junction contained 5 bases not matched to a gene. The germline V gene encodes CDR1 MGHDK and CDR2 SYGVNS. This CDR3 is CASSVRQGTTDTQYF. The CDR3 DNA sequence: TGTGCCAGCAGTGTCCGACAGGGGACCACAGATACGCAGTATTTT.

This clone was picked up a small number of times. The chain recombines TRBV18 with TRBJ2-7; D is unresolved. CDR1 and CDR2 from the germline V gene are KGHSH and LQKENI. V lost 0 bases, J lost 0 bases, and 9 bases lay in between. This CDR3 comprises 15 residues. As DNA, the CDR3 is TGTGCCAGCTCACCACCCGCCGAGCACTCCTACGAGCAGTACTTC. Translation: CASSPPAEHSYEQYF.

This clone was observed a few times. The chain recombines TRBV28 with TRBJ2-7; a weak D match, TRBD1 (6 bases). Trimming stripped 8 bases from V and 0 bases from J, with 11 bases between. Germline V gene sequence: CDR1 MDHEN, CDR2 SYDVKM. The CDR3 contains 13 residues. The CDR3 nucleotides read TGTGCCAGCGGCCGGGACAACTCCTACGAGCAGTACTTC. Its translation is CASGRDNSYEQYF.

This chain connects TRBV5-8 to TRBJ1-2; D remains unclear. Between the trimmed V and J ends, which lost 4 bases and 8 bases, there was a span of 18 bases. There are 14 residues in the CDR3. Germline-derived CDR1 and CDR2 are SGHTS and YDEGEE. As DNA, the CDR3 is TGTGCCAGCAGCATAGGAGTCGGGTCCTGGGGCTACACCTTC. Amino acid sequence: CASSIGVGSWGYTF.